This passage covers 10 T cell receptor beta chains from one sample sequenced in a study of blood T cell repertoires in COVID-19. Libraries were prepared by immunoSEQ multiplex PCR; TCRdb keeps only in-frame clonotypes and omits some of them. The table has around 250,000 clones, about 87% seen once. The specimen was peripheral blood. The source is a human donor in a cohort sampled during active COVID-19.

The rearrangement links TRBV10-2 to TRBJ1-1, with D perhaps TRBD1 (5 bases). V lost 7 bases, J lost 1 base, and 13 bases lay in between. This CDR3 is built from 14 residues. The germline gives CDR1 WSHSY, CDR2 SAAADI. CDR3 DNA: TGCGCCAGCACCGACAGCCAATCGAACACTGAAGCTTTCTTT. This translates into CASTDSQSNTEAFF.

This rearrangement joins TRBV11-2 to TRBJ2-7; 7 nucleotides line up with TRBD2. The V and J ends lost 4 bases and 9 bases, in that order; junction bases with no gene match: 9. CDR1 and CDR2 (germline): SGHAT, FQNNGV. This CDR3 spans 13 amino acids. In DNA form, the CDR3 reads TGTGCCAGCAGCTCCCCATTGGCTAGCGGGCAGTACTTC. Amino acid sequence: CASSSPLASGQYF.

The V gene is TRBV27, the J gene TRBJ2-5; D gene uncertain. The germline gives CDR1 MNHEY, CDR2 SMNVEV (reference sequence). CDR3 length: 15 residues. The ends were cut back, 1 base at V and 0 bases at J, with 9 bases in the middle. CDR3 coding DNA: TGTGCCAGCAGTTTATTCTCACGGTACCAAGAGACCCAGTACTTC. Encoded protein: CASSLFSRYQETQYF.

The chain employs TRBV14 and TRBJ1-6; D gene unclear. This CDR3 spans 14 amino acids. The ends were cut back, 5 bases at V and 7 bases at J, with 12 bases in the middle. CDR1 is SGHDN, CDR2 FVKESK, per germline. CDR3 loop: CASSDLLQNSPLHF. CDR3 sequence (DNA): TGTGCCAGCAGCGATCTTCTACAGAATTCACCCCTCCACTTT.

This sequence joins TRBV7-6 and TRBJ2-1, with 11 bases identical to TRBD2. The CDR3 covers 16 residues. CDR1 is SGHVS and CDR2 is FNYEAQ in the germline V gene. Unmatched junction bases numbered 2, after V lost 0 bases and J lost 4 bases. CDR3 region: CASSLAGLAGYNEQFF. Here the CDR3 DNA reads TGTGCCAGCAGCTTAGCAGGACTAGCGGGTTACAATGAGCAGTTCTTC.

The chain carries TRBV20-1 and TRBJ1-1, with 10 bases lining up with TRBD1. The trim removed 5 bases at V and 9 bases at J, leaving 3 bases unmatched. CDR3 size: 11 residues. Germline assignment: CDR1 DFQATT and CDR2 SNEGSKA (reference sequence). Here the CDR3 DNA reads TGCAGTGCTGGACAGGGGGTAAAAGCTTTCTTT. This encodes CSAGQGVKAFF.

The CDR3 spells CATGQGALTDTQYF. The CDR3 DNA follows: TGTGCCACAGGACAGGGGGCCTTGACAGATACGCAGTATTTT. The chain links TRBV19 to TRBJ2-3, with TRBD1 matching over 11 bases. V shed 10 bases, J shed 3 bases, and the junction held 6 bases outside the gene matches. Looked up from germline, CDR1 is LNHDA and CDR2 is SQIVND (reference sequence). This CDR3 is 14 amino acids long. The variable domain in full, with the rest retrieved from reference TRBV19 and TRBJ2-3, is DGGITQSPKYLFRKEGQNVTLSCEQNLNHDAMYWYRQDPGQGLRLIYYSQIVNDFQKGDIAEGYSVSREKKESFPLTVTSAQKNPTAFYLCATGQGALTDTQYFGPGTRLTVL.

This chain joins TRBV7-8 and TRBJ1-2, with unresolved D. V lost 1 base and J 2 bases, leaving 8 bases between the germline ends. Germline V gene lookup returns CDR1 SGHVS and CDR2 FQNEAQ. The CDR3 spans 14 residues. CDR3 in amino acids: CASSLDAVNYGYTF. DNA of the CDR3: TGTGCCAGCAGCTTAGACGCAGTCAACTATGGCTACACCTTC.

The chain recombines TRBV27 with TRBJ2-1; TRBD1 matches at 7 bases. Germline CDR1 is MNHEY and CDR2 is SMNVEV (reference sequence). The CDR3 contains 14 residues. The V segment lost 6 bases and the J segment 3 bases; nucleotides outside the gene matches: 5. CDR3 DNA sequence: TGTGCCAGCAGACCGGGACAGAGCTACAATGAGCAGTTCTTC. This sequence encodes CASRPGQSYNEQFF.

The genes are TRBV9 and TRBJ2-3; TRBD2 aligns across 7 bases. Germline values: CDR1 SGDLS, CDR2 YYNGEE. The CDR3 covers 16 residues. The V segment lost 3 bases and the J segment 5 bases; nucleotides outside the gene matches: 12. As DNA, the CDR3 is TGTGCCAGCAGCGCTCGGGGGGACCGAGTGAGAGATACGCAGTATTTT. This gives the protein CASSARGDRVRDTQYF. Full variable domain (outside the CDR3, taken from reference TRBV9 and TRBJ2-3): DSGVTQTPKHLITATGQRVTLRCSPRSGDLSVYWYQQSLDQGLQFLIQYYNGEERAKGNILERFSAQQFPDLHSELNLSSLELGDSALYFCASSARGDRVRDTQYFGPGTRLTVL.